The 15 T cell receptor beta chains given below trace back to one sample, sequenced in a study of cytomegalovirus exposure and HLA in healthy donors. 13 Jbeta primers and 60 Vbeta primers were used for the PCR. TCRdb's copy holds only in-frame clones and misses some; the assay was immunoSEQ multiplex PCR. There are tens of thousands of clones in the sample, with approximately 8.9% held by the top ten. Source material: PBMCs. The source of these receptors is a man aged 45-65 years in good health and CMV-seropositive.

The gene calls are TRBV25-1 and TRBJ1-1, with D possibly being TRBD1 (6 bases). Germline V gene lookup returns CDR1 MGHDK and CDR2 SYGVNS. Trimming removed 4 bases at V and 1 base at J, with 10 bases between. This CDR3 spans 14 amino acids. The CDR3 here is CASSGCRGNTEAFF. The CDR3 DNA reads TGTGCCAGCAGTGGATGCAGGGGGAACACTGAAGCTTTCTTT.

The chain couples TRBV30 to TRBJ1-1; D is unresolved. V shed 1 base and J shed 0 bases, with 12 bases lying between them. This CDR3 has 15 residues. The germline CDR1 and CDR2 sequences are GTSNPN and SVGIG (reference sequence). In nucleotides, the CDR3 is TGTGCCTGGAGTGAGACAAAAAATATGAACACTGAAGCTTTCTTT. Translated, it gives CAWSETKNMNTEAFF.

The rearrangement links TRBV29-1 to TRBJ2-7, with D hard to call. Trimming pared 5 bases from V and 3 bases from J, leaving 11 bases between. The CDR3 sequence is 12 residues long. From germline, CDR1 is SQVTM and CDR2 ANQGSEA. The CDR3 reads CSVSRVGYEQYF. The CDR3 coding sequence is TGCAGCGTTTCCCGGGTGGGCTACGAGCAGTACTTC.

The chain carries TRBV13 and TRBJ1-5; D not certain. Germline CDR1 PRHDT, CDR2 FYEKMQ (reference sequence). Trimming stripped 0 bases from V and 6 bases from J, with 6 bases between. The CDR3 runs 13 residues. CDR3 DNA: TGTGCCAGCAGCTTAGGCAAGCGTCAGCCCCAGCATTTT. Protein: CASSLGKRQPQHF.

The gene calls are TRBV5-4 and TRBJ2-7; 9 nucleotides line up with TRBD2. Germline V gene sequence: CDR1 SGHNT, CDR2 YYREEE (reference sequence). The CDR3 is 15 amino acids. V was pared by 5 bases and J by 3 bases, with 9 bases of the junction left unmatched. The CDR3, as DNA: TGTGCCAGCAGGCTTGATCTAGCGGGGATCTACGAGCAGTACTTC. This gives the protein CASRLDLAGIYEQYF.

This rearrangement joins TRBV30 to TRBJ1-5; maybe TRBD1 (6 bases). Looked up from germline, CDR1 is GTSNPN and CDR2 is SVGIG (reference sequence). CDR3 length equals 16 residues. V lost 3 bases to trimming and J lost 3 bases, with 18 bases between them. The CDR3 loop is CAWRGSGEGLNQPQHF. As DNA, the CDR3 is TGTGCCTGGAGGGGATCAGGGGAAGGACTCAATCAGCCCCAGCATTTT.

The J gene is TRBJ2-5, the V gene TRBV5-1; 7 bases align to TRBD1. The V segment lost 0 bases and the J segment 5 bases; nucleotides outside the gene matches: 7. CDR3 length equals 15 residues. Germline V lookup: CDR1 SGHRS, CDR2 YFSETQ. Written as DNA, the CDR3 is TGCGCCAGCAGCTTGGCTACAGGGGTAGGGGAGACCCAGTACTTC. Its translation: CASSLATGVGETQYF.

As DNA, the CDR3 is TGTGCCATCAGTGACCCCCAGCGGGGGAGGTCAGAAGCTTTCTTT. This sequence encodes CAISDPQRGRSEAFF. The chain is built from TRBV10-3 and TRBJ1-1, with TRBD1 as a possible D gene (5 bases). The germline CDR1 and CDR2 sequences are ENHRY and SYGVKD. The CDR3 is 15 residues long. V gave up 3 bases and J gave up 8 bases, with 19 bases separating them.

The chain carries TRBV5-1 and TRBJ2-7; possibly TRBD2 for D (6 bases). CDR1 and CDR2 from the germline V gene are SGHRS and YFSETQ. Between the trimmed V and J ends, which lost 0 bases and 2 bases, there was a span of 12 bases. The CDR3 has 15 residues. CDR3 sequence reads: CASSLESGVAYEQYF. The CDR3 DNA follows: TGCGCCAGCAGCTTGGAATCGGGGGTGGCCTACGAGCAGTACTTC.

With regard to this clone: The junction differs from germline at one of its ends, possibly a read error. The rearrangement uses TRBV6-1 and TRBJ1-1, with D maybe TRBD1 (6 bases). This CDR3 comprises 12 residues. Germline V CDR1 and CDR2: MNHNS, SASEGT. CDR3 region: CASSGGPREDFF. The CDR3 DNA sequence: TGTGCCAGCAGTGGGGGGCCACGAGAAGATTTCTTT.

The chain is built from TRBV9 and TRBJ1-4, with 9 bases that match TRBD1. In germline, CDR1 is SGDLS, CDR2 YYNGEE. The J segment lost 2 bases and the V segment lost 5 bases, leaving 4 bases of the junction unmatched. This CDR3 has 15 residues. CDR3 in DNA: TGTGCCAGCAGTCTTACAGGGGGCACTAATGAAAAACTGTTTTTT. It encodes CASSLTGGTNEKLFF. The full variable domain, rest sourced from reference TRBV9 and TRBJ1-4, is DSGVTQTPKHLITATGQRVTLRCSPRSGDLSVYWYQQSLDQGLQFLIQYYNGEERAKGNILERFSAQQFPDLHSELNLSSLELGDSALYFCASSLTGGTNEKLFFGSGTQLSVL.

This sequence joins TRBV4-1 and TRBJ2-7; possibly TRBD2 for D (5 bases). Germline lookup yields CDR1 MGHRA and CDR2 YSYEKL. Trimming pared 0 bases from V and 4 bases from J, leaving 13 bases between. The CDR3 has 15 residues. The CDR3 protein is CASSQETGGEYEQYF. The DNA for the CDR3 is TGCGCCAGCAGCCAAGAAACTGGTGGGGAGTACGAGCAGTACTTC.

The rearrangement links TRBV7-2 to TRBJ1-1; 8 bases agree with TRBD1. This CDR3 is built from 18 residues. Trimming at V came to 4 bases and at J to 4 bases, leaving 17 bases not matched to a gene. Per the germline V gene, CDR1 is SGHTA and CDR2 is FQGNSA. CDR3 nucleotide sequence: TGTGCCAGCAGCTCCACCTCCAGACAGGGGCGCCGCGGCACTGAAGCTTTCTTT. Translating gives CASSSTSRQGRRGTEAFF.

The chain employs TRBV6-5 and TRBJ1-2; 11 nucleotides match TRBD1. J gave up 4 bases and V 2 bases, and 6 bases lay outside the gene matches. The germline gives CDR1 MNHEY, CDR2 SVGAGI. The CDR3 is 16 residues long. CDR3: CASSYTRTGGSYGYTF. The CDR3 DNA follows: TGTGCCAGCAGTTACACTAGGACAGGGGGCAGCTATGGCTACACCTTC.

The V and J genes are TRBV11-2 and TRBJ2-5; D not resolved. The CDR3 has 16 amino acids. V was trimmed by 1 base and J by 5 bases, leaving 17 bases between them. The germline gives CDR1 SGHAT, CDR2 FQNNGV. CDR3 loop: CASSLGPLDPRETQYF. The CDR3 nucleotides are TGTGCCAGCAGCTTAGGACCTCTAGATCCGCGCGAGACCCAGTACTTC. Complete variable domain (other parts from reference TRBV11-2 and TRBJ2-5): EAGVAQSPRYKIIEKRQSVAFWCNPISGHATLYWYQQILGQGPKLLIQFQNNGVVDDSQLPKDRFSAERLKGVDSTLKIQPAKLEDSAVYLCASSLGPLDPRETQYFGPGTRLLVL.